This entry is about one T cell receptor beta chain. Its cognate antigen is unknown. This record belongs to a study of T cells and Merkel cell carcinoma outcomes. Study-wide results and caveats: Repertoire plus T-cell density reportedly predicted Merkel cell carcinoma outcomes.

The data were produced by immunoSEQ multiplex PCR, yet TCRdb's version contains in-frame clones alone and is incomplete. The sample consists of some 13,000 clones, just under 95% of them appearing once. Specimen: tumor tissue from Merkel cell carcinoma. The source of this sequence is a human donor with Merkel cell carcinoma.

The CDR3 loop reads CASSPRAGDPEEEKLFF. CDR3 nucleotide sequence: TGTGCCAGCAGCCCCCGGGCGGGGGACCCCGAAGAGGAAAAACTGTTTTTT. The rearrangement uses TRBV7-9 and TRBJ1-4, with D perhaps TRBD1 (5 bases). The CDR3 is made up of 17 amino acids. V was clipped by 5 bases and J by 8 bases, with 24 bases between them. Germline V gene lookup returns CDR1 SEHNR and CDR2 FQNEAQ (reference sequence).